This TCR beta chain was captured by sequencing in a study of blood T cell repertoires in COVID-19. As handled by the study authors: Amplification from reference gene primers served as the basis for estimated nucleated cell counts. Sequencing used immunoSEQ multiplex PCR; TCRdb keeps in-frame clones, though not all of them. Clone size and V and J calls were adopted from that table, with D and trimming inferred from the DNA. The sample shows approximately 80,000 clones, approximately 81% of them seen only once. The germline CDR1 and CDR2 sequences are SGHTA and FQGNSA. V gave up 5 bases and J gave up 6 bases; unmatched junction bases: 13. This CDR3 region has 15 residues.

V gene TRBV7-2 combines with J gene TRBJ2-7; 7 bases fit TRBD1. The clonotype comes from a man at least 80 years old with acute or convalescent COVID-19. Sequenced material: peripheral blood. In DNA, the CDR3 is TGTGCCAGCAGCCCCCACCTTGGGGCAGGGGGCGAGCAGTACTTC. Protein sequence: CASSPHLGAGGEQYF.